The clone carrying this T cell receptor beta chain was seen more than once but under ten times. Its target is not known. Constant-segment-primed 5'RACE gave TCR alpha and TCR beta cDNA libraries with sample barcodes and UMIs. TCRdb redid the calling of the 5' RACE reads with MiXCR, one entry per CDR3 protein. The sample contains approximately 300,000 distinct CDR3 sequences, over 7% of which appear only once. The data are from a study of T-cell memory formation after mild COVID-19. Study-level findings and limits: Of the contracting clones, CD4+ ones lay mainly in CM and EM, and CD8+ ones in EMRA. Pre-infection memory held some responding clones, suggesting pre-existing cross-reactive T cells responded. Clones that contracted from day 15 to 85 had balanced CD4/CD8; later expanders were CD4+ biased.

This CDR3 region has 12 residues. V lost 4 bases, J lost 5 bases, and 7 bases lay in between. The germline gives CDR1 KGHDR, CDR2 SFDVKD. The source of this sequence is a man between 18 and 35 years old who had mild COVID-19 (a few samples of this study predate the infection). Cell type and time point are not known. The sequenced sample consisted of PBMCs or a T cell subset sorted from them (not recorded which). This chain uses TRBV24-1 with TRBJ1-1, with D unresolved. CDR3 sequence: CATSDPDTEAFF. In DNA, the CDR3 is TGTGCCACCAGTGACCCAGATACTGAAGCTTTCTTT.